These 14 T cell receptor beta chains share one sample of origin, sequenced in a study of blood T cell repertoires in COVID-19. Assay used: immunoSEQ multiplex PCR; TCRdb lists only in-frame clones, some missing. The data show more than 350,000 clones, with about 86% seen just once and about 10% held by the top ten. What was sequenced was PBMCs or T cells enriched from blood (not recorded which). The receptors derive from a woman between 50 and 59 years old who had recovered from COVID-19.

About this clone: At one end, the junction sequence differs from germline, possibly due to a read error. V gene TRBV7-2 combines with J gene TRBJ2-3; D gene uncertain. This CDR3 is built from 13 residues. Per the germline V gene, CDR1 is SGHTA and CDR2 is FQGNSA. This CDR3 reads CASSSQYPDRQYF. The CDR3, as DNA: TGTGCCAGCAGCTCCCAATACCCCGATAGGCAGTATTTT.

The chain couples TRBV7-2 to TRBJ2-3, with TRBD2 identical over 12 bases. The CDR3 covers 13 residues. Trimming took 6 bases from V and 6 from J; bases not matched to a gene: 1. The germline V gene encodes CDR1 SGHTA and CDR2 FQGNSA. The CDR3 bases are TGTGCCAGCAGAACTAGCGGGGGGGATACGCAGTATTTT. Translation gives CASRTSGGDTQYF.

The gene calls are TRBV4-2 and TRBJ1-5; D is unclear. The CDR3 runs to 19 residues. Per the germline V gene, CDR1 is LGHNA and CDR2 is YNFKEQ. Trimming shortened V by 0 bases and J by 7 bases, and 25 bases separated the two germline ends. CDR3 in amino acids: CASSQDFPSLVREVQPQHF. For the CDR3, the DNA is TGTGCCAGCAGCCAAGATTTCCCCTCCCTTGTCCGGGAGGTCCAGCCCCAGCATTTT.

This sequence joins TRBV15 and TRBJ1-1; D is uncertain. Trimming cost V 5 bases and J 5 bases, with 9 bases left between them. The CDR3 length is 12 residues. Germline lookup yields CDR1 LNHNV and CDR2 YYDKDF (reference sequence). The CDR3 reads CATSPLYTEAFF. The DNA of the CDR3 is TGTGCCACCAGCCCTTTGTATACTGAAGCTTTCTTT.

The V and J genes are TRBV27 and TRBJ1-4; D might be TRBD1 (5 bases). This CDR3 contains 16 residues. The germline V gene has CDR1 MNHEY and CDR2 SMNVEV (reference sequence). V was clipped by 7 bases and J by 8 bases, with 23 bases between them. The CDR3 is CASTYTLQGYLEKLFF. In DNA form, the CDR3 reads TGTGCCAGCACATATACATTGCAGGGTTATCTAGAAAAACTGTTTTTT.

The chain links TRBV29-1 to TRBJ2-2, with D possibly being TRBD1 (5 bases). V dropped 4 bases and J dropped 5 bases, with 8 bases sitting between them. The CDR3 has 12 residues. Germline-derived CDR1 and CDR2 are SQVTM and ANQGSEA. The CDR3 region is CSVGKGTGELFF. The CDR3 DNA reads TGCAGCGTTGGTAAGGGGACCGGGGAGCTGTTTTTT.

The gene calls are TRBV2 and TRBJ1-2; D not certain. The ends were cut back, 7 bases at V and 7 bases at J, with 13 bases in the middle. The CDR3 covers 12 residues. Germline CDR1 SNHLY, CDR2 FYNNEI. The CDR3 spells CASIPGLTGYTF. Written as DNA, the CDR3 is TGTGCCAGCATACCCGGACTAACTGGCTACACCTTC.

Only one count was recorded for this clone. The chain combines TRBV5-6 with TRBJ2-5, with 8 bases aligning to TRBD1. Germline CDR1 SGHDT, CDR2 YYEEEE. The V and J ends lost 3 bases and 5 bases, in that order; junction bases with no gene match: 9. The CDR3 sequence is 15 residues long. The CDR3 coding sequence is TGTGCCAGCAGCTCGAACAGGGGGGCCCGGGAGACCCAGTACTTC. It yields the protein CASSSNRGARETQYF.

J is TRBJ2-7 and V is TRBV2, with a weak D call TRBD2 (5 bases). Germline V lookup: CDR1 SNHLY, CDR2 FYNNEI. V dropped 7 bases and J dropped 3 bases, with 10 bases sitting between them. There are 12 residues in the CDR3. The CDR3 coding sequence is TGTGCCAGCAAGAGGGAAAGCTACGAGCAGTACTTC. As protein: CASKRESYEQYF.

V and J are TRBV5-8 and TRBJ2-5; 9 nucleotides agree with TRBD1. The CDR3 is 16 amino acids. Trimming at V came to 3 bases and at J to 1 base, leaving 7 bases not matched to a gene. Germline assignment: CDR1 SGHTS and CDR2 YDEGEE. In nucleotides, the CDR3 is TGTGCCAGCAGCTCAGGGGACAGGGAACCCCAAGAGACCCAGTACTTC. As protein: CASSSGDREPQETQYF.

V gene TRBV7-9 combines with J gene TRBJ2-7; 9 nucleotides line up with TRBD1. V was clipped by 5 bases and J by 6 bases; unmatched bases: 8. This CDR3 region has 14 residues. Germline CDR1 reads SEHNR; CDR2 reads FQNEAQ (reference sequence). CDR3 coding DNA: TGTGCCAGCAGCCCACAGGGGGCCCCCACCGAGCAGTACTTC. It specifies CASSPQGAPTEQYF.

DNA of the CDR3: TGCGCCAGCAGCCCCGACGGGGGAAGGAATGGCTACACCTTC. Its translation: CASSPDGGRNGYTF. This sequence joins TRBV4-1 and TRBJ1-2; D might be TRBD1 (5 bases). Germline V gene data show CDR1 as MGHRA and CDR2 as YSYEKL. The CDR3 consists of 14 residues. Deletions cut 4 bases from V and 6 bases from J, with 15 bases between.

The chain employs TRBV6-2 or TRBV6-3 and TRBJ1-5, with a possible D match to TRBD1 (6 bases). Trimming stripped 5 bases from V and 4 bases from J, with 15 bases between. Germline V CDR1 and CDR2: MNHEY, SVGEGT. The CDR3 consists of 15 residues. The CDR3 sequence: CASSARDTFNQPQHF. In nucleotides, the CDR3 is TGTGCCAGCAGTGCTCGGGACACATTTAATCAGCCCCAGCATTTT.

CDR3 residues: CASSLRSFGTGTEAFF. In DNA, the CDR3 is TGTGCCAGCAGCTTAAGGAGCTTTGGGACAGGGACTGAAGCTTTCTTT. The chain has TRBV7-3 and TRBJ1-1, with TRBD1 matching over 9 bases. With V trimmed by 1 base and J by 5 bases, 8 bases remained unmatched. Germline CDR1 is SGHTA and CDR2 is FQGTGA. CDR3 size: 16 residues.